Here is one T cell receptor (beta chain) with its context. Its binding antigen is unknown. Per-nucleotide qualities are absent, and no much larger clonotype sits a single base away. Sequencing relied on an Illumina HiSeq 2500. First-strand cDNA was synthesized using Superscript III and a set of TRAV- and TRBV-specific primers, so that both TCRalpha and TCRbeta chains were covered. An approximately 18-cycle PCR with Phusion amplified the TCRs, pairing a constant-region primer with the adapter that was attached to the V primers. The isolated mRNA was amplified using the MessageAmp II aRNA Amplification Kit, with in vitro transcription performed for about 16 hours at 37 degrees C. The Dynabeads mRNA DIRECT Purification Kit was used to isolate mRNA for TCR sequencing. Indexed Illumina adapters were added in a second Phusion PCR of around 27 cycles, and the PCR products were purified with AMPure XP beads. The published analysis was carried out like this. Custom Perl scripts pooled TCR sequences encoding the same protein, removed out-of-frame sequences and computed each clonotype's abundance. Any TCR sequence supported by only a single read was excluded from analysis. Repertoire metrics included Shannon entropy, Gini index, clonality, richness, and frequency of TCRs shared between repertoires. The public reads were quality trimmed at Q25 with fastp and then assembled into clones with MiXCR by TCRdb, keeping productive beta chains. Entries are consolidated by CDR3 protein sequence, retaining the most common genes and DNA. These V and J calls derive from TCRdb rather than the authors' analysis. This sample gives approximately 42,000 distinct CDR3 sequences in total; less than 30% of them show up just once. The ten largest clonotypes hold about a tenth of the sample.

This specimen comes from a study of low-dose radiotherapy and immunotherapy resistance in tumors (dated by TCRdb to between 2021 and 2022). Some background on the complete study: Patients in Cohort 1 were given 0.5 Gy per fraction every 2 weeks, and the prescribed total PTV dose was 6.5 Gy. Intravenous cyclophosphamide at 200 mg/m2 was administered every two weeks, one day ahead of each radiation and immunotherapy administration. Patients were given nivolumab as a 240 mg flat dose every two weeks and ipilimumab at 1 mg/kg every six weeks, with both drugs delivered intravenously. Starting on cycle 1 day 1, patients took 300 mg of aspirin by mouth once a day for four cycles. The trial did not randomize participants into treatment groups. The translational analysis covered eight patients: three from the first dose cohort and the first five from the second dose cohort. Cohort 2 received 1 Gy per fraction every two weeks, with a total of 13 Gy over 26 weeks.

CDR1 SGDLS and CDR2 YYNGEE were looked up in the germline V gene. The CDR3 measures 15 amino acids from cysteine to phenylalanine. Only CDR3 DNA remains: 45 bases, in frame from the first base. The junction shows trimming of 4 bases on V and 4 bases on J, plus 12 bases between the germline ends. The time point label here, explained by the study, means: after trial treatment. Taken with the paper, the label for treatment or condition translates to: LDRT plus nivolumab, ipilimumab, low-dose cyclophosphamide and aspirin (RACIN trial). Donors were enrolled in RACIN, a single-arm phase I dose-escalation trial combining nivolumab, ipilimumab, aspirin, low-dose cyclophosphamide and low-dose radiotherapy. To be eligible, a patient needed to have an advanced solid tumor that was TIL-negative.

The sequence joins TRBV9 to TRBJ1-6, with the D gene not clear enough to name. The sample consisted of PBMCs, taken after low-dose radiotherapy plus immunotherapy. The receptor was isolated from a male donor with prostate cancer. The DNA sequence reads TGTGCCAGCAGCCCCCGGGCAGTGTATAATTCACCCCTCCACTTT. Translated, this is CASSPRAVYNSPLHF.